Listed below are T cell receptor beta chains from one sample, sequenced in a study of response to subunit inactivated influenza vaccine. Each CDR3 protein gets one entry after TCRdb re-called the RT-PCR reads with MiXCR. The table has 250,000 to 350,000 distinct CDR3 sequences, roughly 22% seen once. The input for sequencing was PBMCs from blood, taken around 22 months after vaccination. These receptors came from a man aged 45 to 70 who received an inactivated influenza vaccine. CDR3s include the opening cysteine and the closing phenylalanine or tryptophan. D genes are given only for firm matches. Not every row has a clone size; where given, it reads once, few, many or a size class.

d_call: -
cdr3_length: 13
j_call: TRBJ1-1
clone_size: -
v_call: TRBV6-1
cdr3_aa: CASRTVMNTEAFF
cdr3_nt: TGTGCCAGCAGGACAGTCATGAACACTGAAGCTTTCTTT

d_call: TRBD2
cdr3_length: 16
j_call: TRBJ2-7
clone_size: few
v_call: TRBV11-2
cdr3_aa: CASSFAFVTSYYEQYF
cdr3_nt: TGTGCCAGCAGCTTCGCATTTGTGACTAGCTACTACGAGCAGTACTTC

d_call: -
cdr3_length: 13
j_call: TRBJ2-2
clone_size: few
v_call: TRBV28
cdr3_aa: CASEGPNTGELFF
cdr3_nt: TGTGCCAGCGAGGGACCAAACACCGGGGAGCTGTTTTTT

d_call: -
cdr3_length: 11
j_call: TRBJ1-1
clone_size: -
v_call: TRBV12-3/TRBV12-4
cdr3_aa: CASNYGTEAFF
cdr3_nt: TGTGCCAGCAACTACGGGACTGAAGCTTTCTTT

d_call: -
cdr3_length: 14
j_call: TRBJ1-1
clone_size: -
v_call: TRBV5-1
cdr3_aa: CASSPGNLNTEAFF
cdr3_nt: TGCGCCAGCAGCCCCGGGAACTTGAACACTGAAGCTTTCTTT

d_call: TRBD1
cdr3_length: 15
j_call: TRBJ1-1
clone_size: few
v_call: TRBV4-3
cdr3_aa: CASSQDGTGIFEAFF
cdr3_nt: TGCGCCAGCAGCCAAGATGGGACAGGGATTTTTGAAGCTTTCTTT

d_call: -
cdr3_length: 11
j_call: TRBJ1-2
clone_size: many
v_call: TRBV2
cdr3_aa: CASGRGEGYTF
cdr3_nt: TGTGCCAGCGGTCGAGGGGAGGGCTACACCTTC

d_call: TRBD2
cdr3_length: 15
j_call: TRBJ2-7
clone_size: -
v_call: TRBV20-1
cdr3_aa: CSARRGLAEDYEQYF
cdr3_nt: TGCAGTGCTAGGAGGGGACTAGCGGAGGACTACGAGCAGTACTTC

d_call: -
cdr3_length: 15
j_call: TRBJ1-5
clone_size: few
v_call: TRBV6-1
cdr3_aa: CASSSAGSSNQPQHF
cdr3_nt: TGTGCCAGCAGCTCCGCAGGGAGTAGCAATCAGCCCCAGCATTTT

d_call: TRBD1
cdr3_length: 15
j_call: TRBJ2-7
clone_size: -
v_call: TRBV23-1
cdr3_aa: CASSQYRDRVYEQYF
cdr3_nt: TGCGCCAGCAGTCAGTACCGGGACAGGGTCTACGAGCAGTACTTC

d_call: -
cdr3_length: 15
j_call: TRBJ2-2
clone_size: few
v_call: TRBV5-1
cdr3_aa: CASSADRIATGELFF
cdr3_nt: TGCGCCAGCAGCGCAGACAGGATAGCCACCGGGGAGCTGTTTTTT

d_call: -
cdr3_length: 14
j_call: TRBJ2-7
clone_size: -
v_call: TRBV5-4
cdr3_aa: CASSLAGVPNEQYF
cdr3_nt: TGTGCCAGCAGCTTGGCCGGGGTTCCCAACGAGCAGTACTTC

d_call: -
cdr3_length: 13
j_call: TRBJ2-1
clone_size: -
v_call: TRBV4-3
cdr3_aa: CASSLSGENEQFF
cdr3_nt: TGCGCCAGCAGCCTCAGTGGGGAGAATGAGCAGTTCTTC

d_call: -
cdr3_length: 14
j_call: TRBJ1-1
clone_size: many
v_call: TRBV27
cdr3_aa: CASSYTNGGAEAFF
cdr3_nt: TGTGCCAGCAGTTATACTAACGGGGGGGCTGAAGCTTTCTTT

d_call: -
cdr3_length: 13
j_call: TRBJ2-7
clone_size: -
v_call: TRBV12-3/TRBV12-4
cdr3_aa: CASSSGGSYEQYF
cdr3_nt: TGTGCCAGCAGTTCCGGGGGTTCGTACGAGCAGTACTTC

d_call: -
cdr3_length: 19
j_call: TRBJ2-5
clone_size: -
v_call: TRBV6-2/TRBV6-3
cdr3_aa: CASSYSLIGTDPIQETQYF
cdr3_nt: TGTGCCAGCAGTTACTCGTTGATAGGAACTGATCCCATCCAAGAGACCCAGTACTTC

d_call: -
cdr3_length: 15
j_call: TRBJ1-4
clone_size: few
v_call: TRBV7-6
cdr3_aa: CASSLEPGANEKLFF
cdr3_nt: TGTGCCAGCAGCTTAGAACCCGGGGCTAATGAAAAACTGTTTTTT

d_call: -
cdr3_length: 13
j_call: TRBJ1-1
clone_size: few
v_call: TRBV6-2/TRBV6-3
cdr3_aa: CASNAGVTAEAFF
cdr3_nt: TGTGCCAGCAATGCGGGGGTGACCGCTGAAGCTTTCTTT

d_call: -
cdr3_length: 14
j_call: TRBJ1-1
clone_size: few
v_call: TRBV6-1
cdr3_aa: CASTPGQPNTEAFF
cdr3_nt: TGTGCCAGCACTCCCGGCCAGCCGAACACTGAAGCTTTCTTT

d_call: -
cdr3_length: 14
j_call: TRBJ2-1
clone_size: -
v_call: TRBV20-1
cdr3_aa: CSARAQRAYNEQFF
cdr3_nt: TGCAGTGCTAGAGCCCAGCGGGCCTACAATGAGCAGTTCTTC

d_call: TRBD2
cdr3_length: 12
j_call: TRBJ2-7
clone_size: few
v_call: TRBV6-2/TRBV6-3
cdr3_aa: CASSREGYEQYF
cdr3_nt: TGTGCCAGCAGTAGGGAGGGGTACGAGCAGTACTTC

d_call: -
cdr3_length: 14
j_call: TRBJ1-5
clone_size: many
v_call: TRBV7-2
cdr3_aa: CASSVTGQNQPQHF
cdr3_nt: TGTGCCAGCAGCGTTACAGGGCAGAATCAGCCCCAGCATTTT

d_call: -
cdr3_length: 16
j_call: TRBJ1-1
clone_size: -
v_call: TRBV6-5
cdr3_aa: CASSYHFGGARTEAFF
cdr3_nt: TGTGCCAGCAGTTACCATTTTGGGGGGGCGCGGACTGAAGCTTTCTTT

d_call: -
cdr3_length: 14
j_call: TRBJ1-5
clone_size: -
v_call: TRBV21-1
cdr3_aa: CASSPEWGNQPQHF
cdr3_nt: TGTGCCAGCAGCCCTGAATGGGGAAATCAGCCCCAGCATTTT

d_call: TRBD2
cdr3_length: 14
j_call: TRBJ2-5
clone_size: few
v_call: TRBV24-1
cdr3_aa: CATSDPLAGETQYF
cdr3_nt: TGTGCCACCAGTGACCCTCTAGCGGGAGAGACCCAGTACTTC

d_call: -
cdr3_length: 14
j_call: TRBJ1-1
clone_size: few
v_call: TRBV29-1
cdr3_aa: CSVQRAPRGTEAFF
cdr3_nt: TGCAGCGTCCAACGGGCCCCCCGCGGCACTGAAGCTTTCTTT

d_call: TRBD1
cdr3_length: 14
j_call: TRBJ1-3
clone_size: -
v_call: TRBV6-1
cdr3_aa: CASRKTGAGNTIYF
cdr3_nt: TGTGCCAGCAGAAAGACAGGGGCTGGAAACACCATATATTTT

d_call: -
cdr3_length: 14
j_call: TRBJ1-1
clone_size: -
v_call: TRBV20-1
cdr3_aa: CSARQRGGNTEAFF
cdr3_nt: TGCAGTGCTCGGCAGAGGGGGGGGAACACTGAAGCTTTCTTT

d_call: TRBD1
cdr3_length: 16
j_call: TRBJ2-3
clone_size: -
v_call: TRBV20-1
cdr3_aa: CSARVGQGVSTDTQYF
cdr3_nt: TGCAGTGCTAGAGTCGGACAGGGGGTGAGCACAGATACGCAGTATTTT

d_call: TRBD2
cdr3_length: 15
j_call: TRBJ2-1
clone_size: once
v_call: TRBV20-1
cdr3_aa: CSARTGTSGANEQFF
cdr3_nt: TGCAGTGCTAGGACAGGGACTAGCGGGGCCAATGAGCAGTTCTTC

d_call: -
cdr3_length: 15
j_call: TRBJ2-4
clone_size: few
v_call: TRBV6-2/TRBV6-3
cdr3_aa: CASSNPPIGRNIQYF
cdr3_nt: TGTGCCAGCAGTAACCCCCCCATTGGGAGAAACATTCAGTACTTC

d_call: TRBD2
cdr3_length: 14
j_call: TRBJ2-1
clone_size: -
v_call: TRBV19
cdr3_aa: CASSIQRESNEQFF
cdr3_nt: TGTGCCAGTAGTATCCAGCGGGAGTCCAATGAGCAGTTCTTC

d_call: -
cdr3_length: 14
j_call: TRBJ1-2
clone_size: few
v_call: TRBV7-2
cdr3_aa: CASSLQATNYGYTF
cdr3_nt: TGTGCCAGCAGCTTACAAGCTACTAACTATGGCTACACCTTC

d_call: -
cdr3_length: 12
j_call: TRBJ2-5
clone_size: -
v_call: TRBV20-1
cdr3_aa: CSARRPGETQYF
cdr3_nt: TGCAGTGCTAGAAGACCAGGAGAGACCCAGTACTTC

d_call: -
cdr3_length: 13
j_call: TRBJ1-4
clone_size: few
v_call: TRBV5-1
cdr3_aa: CASSIRANEKLFF
cdr3_nt: TGCGCCAGCAGCATACGGGCTAATGAAAAACTGTTTTTT

d_call: -
cdr3_length: 13
j_call: TRBJ2-7
clone_size: -
v_call: TRBV5-1
cdr3_aa: CASSLRGDYEQYF
cdr3_nt: TGCGCCAGCAGCTTGCGAGGAGACTACGAGCAGTACTTC

d_call: -
cdr3_length: 16
j_call: TRBJ2-3
clone_size: -
v_call: TRBV14
cdr3_aa: CASSQAASVSTDTQYF
cdr3_nt: TGTGCCAGCAGCCAAGCAGCTAGCGTGAGCACAGATACGCAGTATTTT

d_call: TRBD1
cdr3_length: 13
j_call: TRBJ1-1
clone_size: few
v_call: TRBV7-2
cdr3_aa: CASLGQVNTEAFF
cdr3_nt: TGTGCCAGTTTGGGACAGGTTAACACTGAAGCTTTCTTT

d_call: -
cdr3_length: 15
j_call: TRBJ2-2
clone_size: -
v_call: TRBV6-5
cdr3_aa: CASSYSQLGTGELFF
cdr3_nt: TGTGCCAGCAGTTACTCCCAGTTGGGCACCGGGGAGCTGTTTTTT

d_call: -
cdr3_length: 12
j_call: TRBJ2-7
clone_size: few
v_call: TRBV25-1
cdr3_aa: CASSERGYEQYF
cdr3_nt: TGTGCCAGCAGTGAACGAGGGTACGAGCAGTACTTC

d_call: -
cdr3_length: 12
j_call: TRBJ2-2
clone_size: few
v_call: TRBV7-9
cdr3_aa: CASSPPSGELFF
cdr3_nt: TGTGCCAGCAGCCCGCCGTCCGGGGAGCTGTTTTTT

d_call: -
cdr3_length: 12
j_call: TRBJ1-5
clone_size: -
v_call: TRBV12-3/TRBV12-4
cdr3_aa: CASSLGPRPQHF
cdr3_nt: TGTGCCAGCAGCCTGGGGCCGCGGCCCCAGCATTTT

d_call: -
cdr3_length: 16
j_call: TRBJ1-2
clone_size: -
v_call: TRBV4-3
cdr3_aa: CASSQDVKLTNYGYTF
cdr3_nt: TGCGCCAGCAGCCAAGATGTTAAGTTGACCAACTATGGCTACACCTTC

d_call: -
cdr3_length: 16
j_call: TRBJ2-2
clone_size: -
v_call: TRBV4-2
cdr3_aa: CASSQEPGRDTGELFF
cdr3_nt: TGTGCCAGCAGCCAAGAGCCCGGGCGCGACACCGGGGAGCTGTTTTTT